These T cell receptor beta chains were read from a single sample in a study of T cells in Graves' hyperthyroidism and ophthalmopathy. TCRdb called the multiplex PCR reads again in MiXCR, with one record for every CDR3 protein. The sample shows approximately 350,000 distinct CDR3 sequences, over 12% of them seen only once. What was sequenced was blood. The receptor source for this set is a woman aged 55-69 years with Graves' ophthalmopathy. Both conserved end residues are part of each CDR3. A D gene is named only where the DNA matches it firmly.

>TRBV6-1|TRBJ2-2|TRBD1
CASSFLGQAKNPRTGELFF
>TRBV5-6|TRBJ2-1|-
CASSDLITGEQFF
>TRBV5-1|TRBJ1-4|-
CASSKGGGDNEKLFF
>TRBV7-9|TRBJ2-1|-
CASSSPTEQFF
>TRBV5-1|TRBJ2-1|TRBD2
CASSLGPGPTSGINEQFF
>TRBV9|TRBJ2-1|TRBD2
CASSVDGLAGSSYNEQFF
>TRBV3-1|TRBJ2-1|TRBD2
CASSHATSGSTYNEQFF
>TRBV7-2|TRBJ2-5|-
CASNLGEWRGQETQYF
>TRBV27|TRBJ2-2|TRBD1
CASSPMGQGFGELFF
>TRBV14|TRBJ2-1|-
CASSQASGIRDRINNEQFF
>TRBV27|TRBJ2-7|-
CASSGPPGSEQYF
>TRBV7-9|TRBJ2-1|-
CASRLGASDEQFF
>TRBV3-1|TRBJ2-7|TRBD1
CASSRGQGHEQYF
>TRBV19|TRBJ2-2|-
CASSIVTVNTGELFF
>TRBV15|TRBJ2-5|-
CATSRALDGVETQYF
>TRBV7-8|TRBJ2-1|-
CASSIYGSEPSNEQFF
>TRBV5-1|TRBJ1-1|TRBD1
CASSEFGQGNTEAFF
>TRBV5-1|TRBJ2-5|-
CASSLLPKETQYF
>TRBV3-1|TRBJ2-5|TRBD1
CASSQGTGFQETQYF
>TRBV2|TRBJ2-3|-
CASREGAATDTQYF
>TRBV3-1|TRBJ2-5|-
CASRPPGDQTQYF
>TRBV6-1|TRBJ1-1|TRBD1
CATGQGRNTEAFF